This T cell receptor beta chain originates from a study of neoadjuvant anti-PD-1 for oral cavity cancer. Study findings and constraints: TCR analyses covered only a few patients per response group. Pretreatment Treg/Th17 ratio correlated inversely with post-treatment tumor clonality.

The CDR3 runs to 20 residues. Germline V gene sequence: CDR1 SGHRS, CDR2 YFSETQ. The V segment lost 4 bases and the J segment 6 bases; nucleotides outside the gene matches: 22. Some clones are missing from TCRdb's copy, which holds only in-frame ones; the method was immunoSEQ multiplex PCR. The sample lists around 62,000 clones, around four fifths occurring once. With regard to this clone: As yet, its antigen is unknown.

V gene TRBV5-1 combines with J gene TRBJ2-2; TRBD1 aligns across 9 bases. The clonotype originates from a person aged 40 to 85 with oral cavity squamous cell carcinoma. This specimen was PBMCs, taken before nivolumab (anti-PD-1) treatment. CDR3 residues: CASSPQGAGGDSMVSGELFF. CDR3 coding DNA: TGCGCCAGCAGCCCACAGGGGGCTGGGGGGGATTCTATGGTCTCCGGGGAGCTGTTTTTT.